This T cell receptor (beta chain) was observed in a study of CD8+ T cells in alopecia areata. Overall study results and limits: With patients, TCR sharing proved less clear than in mice, a difference possibly related to HLA.

The study team obtained lesional scalp punch biopsies and peripheral blood from alopecia areata patients. On this clone: Its matching antigen is unknown.

CDR1 and CDR2 (germline): GTSNPN, SVGIG (reference sequence). The CDR3 is 13 residues long. Trimming took 0 bases from V and 4 from J, leaving 9 bases between them. Sequencing relied on a cDNA template that was reverse transcribed from extracted RNA. Clones were sequenced by immunoSEQ multiplex PCR, and TCRdb holds only the in-frame ones, with some missing. The sample has fewer than 200,000 clones; about 60% are singletons. The clonotype was recovered from a human donor with alopecia areata. The chain links TRBV30 to TRBJ2-5; TRBD1 is a possible D gene (5 bases). The sequencing here drew on CD4+ T cells sorted from blood, taken at week 0. CDR3 loop: CAWSVRQGETQYF. The CDR3, as DNA: TGTGCCTGGAGTGTACGGCAGGGAGAGACCCAGTACTTC.